This T cell receptor (beta chain) was sequenced for a study of radiotherapy plus CTLA-4 blockade in lung cancer. Study-level information: Among enrolled patients, approximately 18% responded and 30% to 40% achieved disease control. Regarding the study as a whole: TCR clones of tumor origin grew in blood after radiotherapy plus ipilimumab.

Turning to this clone: Antigen unknown.

Those patients who had chemo-refractory metastatic non-small-cell lung cancer were given focal radiation along with CTLA-4 blockade through ipilimumab. Assay: immunoSEQ multiplex PCR; the TCRdb copy retains only in-frame clones and omits some. The sample records over 70,000 clones, approximately 83% being singletons. This clonotype was sampled from a human donor with non-small cell lung cancer who had a partial response to radiotherapy plus ipilimumab. Here the sequenced sample was peripheral blood, taken from a patient treated with radiotherapy plus ipilimumab.

CDR3 amino acids: CASTWGKISTDTQYF. CDR3 DNA sequence: TGTGCCAGCACCTGGGGCAAGATCAGCACAGATACGCAGTATTTT. The chain carries TRBV28 and TRBJ2-3, with a possible D match to TRBD1 (5 bases). V was clipped by 7 bases and J by 0 bases, with 14 bases between them. The CDR3 totals 15 residues. Germline CDR1 MDHEN, CDR2 SYDVKM.